This entry describes one TCR beta chain. No antigen is known for it. No base-level quality is on record; no much larger clone is a single base apart. In total, about 650 healthy bone marrow donors made up the cohort. Cohort members were all nominally healthy when sampled, although unrecorded immune exposures were likely present. The donor tested CMV seropositive, placing the donor among the approximately 290 seropositive members of the cohort. Each donor provided a peripheral blood sample, and peripheral blood mononuclear cells were used for TCR beta sequencing. The Qiagen DNeasy Blood Extraction Kit was used to extract genomic DNA from the blood cell samples. Receptors were amplified or captured by the immunoSEQ multiplex PCR assay. For the multiplex PCR, a mixture combining 60 forward primers for TCR Vbeta segments and 13 reverse primers for TCR Jbeta segments was used. The CDR3 region of rearranged TCR beta genes was amplified from genomic DNA by a multiplex PCR assay. On the Illumina HiSeq System, the amplified TCR beta libraries were sequenced as 87-base-pair reads. On the authors' methods: In a later analysis, tens of millions of unique TCR beta chains were counted across the 500 to 850 repertoires, and about 10 million of these chains were shared by at least two donors. To remove PCR and sequencing errors, raw reads were error-corrected and collapsed into unique sequences using a nearest-neighbor algorithm that merged closely related sequences. Alignment of CDR3 sequences to IMGT reference sequences was used to assign V, D and J gene segments. For a sequence to be retained, a match of at least six nucleotides to both a V gene segment and a J gene segment was required. Rearrangements were classified as productive when the CDR3 lacked stop codons and remained in frame with V and J, and all other rearrangements were classified as non-productive. Following IMGT convention, CDR3 was defined as the stretch from the second conserved V-encoded cysteine to the conserved J-encoded phenylalanine. The earlier analysis of 500 to 750 of the donors excluded any sequence lacking an unambiguous match to a single V gene segment. An earlier analysis of 550 to 650 of the donors classified V segments as functional when productive rearrangements were above 56.7% and as segregating when the standard deviation between donors was above 5%. A statistical classification framework was built for diagnosing cytomegalovirus status from the catalog of TCR beta chain sequences. V and J gene assignment, in a later analysis, came from comparing TCR nucleotide sequences with IMGT/GENE-DB human TR gene sequences. In a later analysis, CDR3 sequences and most-parsimonious VDJ recombination scenarios were assigned using the TCRdist pipeline. A later analysis defined each TCR beta chain by its CDR3 amino acid sequence plus V-gene family, and excluded reads lacking a unique V-gene family. In a later analysis, some 600 highly shared, low-generation-probability nucleotide sequences were removed to address suspected cross-contamination and a sequencing artifact. A later analysis calculated a clonal expansion index for each public chain from normalized within-repertoire ranks of inferred template counts. In a later analysis, generation probabilities were computed using a VDJ recombination model fitted to out-of-frame rearrangements, and the results were checked against IGoR. In a later analysis, hypergeometric tests were used to score TCR-TCR, TCR-HLA and TCR-CMV co-occurrence, with a repertoire-size bias correction applied to TCR pairs. To estimate false discovery rates, a later analysis permuted the HLA or CMV assignments 20 times. In a later analysis, co-occurring TCRs were grouped with DBSCAN, and TCRdist sequence similarity was added when clustering was performed within HLA-allele-positive subsets. Co-occurrence clustering excluded repertoires with fewer than 30,000 or more than 120,000 public chains, plus five with anomalous nucleotide sharing. TCRdb stores this immuneACCESS table with in-frame sequences only. Part of the clones is absent; in the studies checked, under half of the shortfall reflects unresolved V genes, and no reason is known for the rest. V and J calls and clone size are given by that table; D and trimming were obtained from the DNA. Present in this sample are about 200,000 clones, 77% of which were seen just once. 2.1% of the sample is taken by the ten largest.

The CDR3 contains 17 residues, cysteine and phenylalanine counted. Only the CDR3 region is kept as DNA, spanning 51 bases read in frame from base 1. V gives up 1 base and J gives up 4 bases, and the segment between their germline ends measures 16 bases. CDR1 SNHLY and CDR2 FYNNEI are derived from the germline V gene. This sample was taken from a study of cytomegalovirus exposure and HLA in healthy donors (TCRdb year 2017). Concerning the study at large: In an earlier analysis of roughly 500 of the donors, 276 Gb of sequence data and 95 million to 130 million unique TCR beta sequences from roughly 180 million T cells were reported. An early release covering roughly 580 HLA-typed donors comprised approximately 300 gigabases of sequencing data and some 79 million unique TCR sequences. Among the roughly 370 genotyped donors, 75% to 90% belonged to the genetic ancestry cluster associated with self-reported Caucasian donors. The study aimed to test whether signatures of past pathogen exposure could be identified by cataloging public T cell receptors. The T cell repertoires of several hundred subjects were profiled by immunosequencing and related to cytomegalovirus serostatus. Along with the roughly 670-subject first cohort, a separate validation cohort of over 90 different subjects was used. To predict cytomegalovirus infection status, the study brought together high-throughput TCR immunosequencing, statistical association of individual TCRs with disease status, and machine learning. A later analysis re-analyzed previously published TCR beta repertoires from approximately 700 donors and added high-resolution HLA genotyping to study TCR occurrence patterns. The later analysis used no new phenotypic data to find candidate immune exposures, relying instead on TCR beta sequences and their occurrence across donors. In an earlier analysis of a few hundred of the donors, high-throughput TCR beta sequencing was used to judge whether each TCR beta V gene segment behaved as functional or pseudogenic. Alongside the repertoire data, information on donor age, sex, ethnicity and CMV serostatus was compiled. Genome-wide SNP genotypes for about 65% of the 666 donors were used in a later genetic analysis, which treated that subset as a discovery cohort. All discovery cohort repertoires had been generated on a single sequencing platform. HLA typing included class I and class II loci at four-digit resolution. Typing coverage differed by locus: A, B, C, DRB1 and DQB1 were typed in roughly 620-630 donors, DQA1 in about 560, DPA1 in some 610, and DPB1 in 400 to 480. A few DR-DQ haplotypes were treated as single units for association and clustering because of strong linkage in the cohort. Among 398 genotyped donors of the cohort, an average of around 250,000 unique TCR beta nucleotide sequences was sequenced per donor, of which about 18% were non-productive.

What the study reported, not specific to this receptor: Broadly in line with IMGT annotations, most TCR beta V segments showed up in productive rearrangements about 87% or about 30% of the time in an earlier analysis of approximately 640 of the donors. While some public TCRs were present in many individuals, most TCR sequences turned up only very rarely across donors. A later analysis found that most CMV-associated TCR beta chains appeared HLA-restricted, with HLA associations seemingly driven largely by CMV exposure. HLA typing was unavailable for some donors at each locus, so association tests used only the typed subset. In the study, approximately 160 TCR beta chains were listed as associated with cytomegalovirus. Assigning TCR associations to individual alleles was difficult when HLA alleles, especially DR and DQ, strongly co-occurred. The sequencing pipeline was judged likely to have produced a cluster of highly shared sequence variants as a technical artifact. The classifier was reported to diagnose cytomegalovirus status with high specificity and sensitivity in both the original cohort and the validation cohort. CMV serostatus was the only immune exposure information available for the cohort. According to a later analysis, parvovirus B19, influenza, CMV and Epstein-Barr virus appeared linked to several top co-occurrence clusters. A further reported finding was that TCR beta sequences accurately predicted the HLA-A and HLA-B alleles for most subjects in the first cohort. In vitro tests confirmed that a few of the cytomegalovirus-associated TCR beta chains recognize cytomegalovirus antigens. In a later genetic analysis, fewer N-insertions in productive TCRs were reported among donors in an Asian-associated ancestry cluster than the roughly 640-donor mean. Only TCR beta chains were sequenced in this cohort, and the absence of alpha or paired-chain data limited detectable features. In a later analysis, TCR association rates were found to vary across HLA loci, with the most associated TCRs seen for DRB1 alleles and the fewest for HLA-C alleles. Linkage disequilibrium might explain the correlated functional status among segregating V segments, but an unknown experimental factor could not be excluded. Because the 87-base-pair reads could not distinguish some IMGT-functional V segments, including TRBV6-2 and TRBV6-3, those segments were excluded. The authors suggested that the approach could potentially be generalized to other disease states and immunological phenotypes. A later analysis associated 17,000 or so TCR beta sequences with specific HLA alleles at a false discovery rate of 0.05. Because counts were too low, some 16 rarely observed V segments, including chromosome 9 orphons, were excluded from the earlier analysis of several hundred of the donors. V-gene and J-gene trimming of TCR beta chains was associated with a missense DCLRE1C variant in a later genetic analysis, and the association was replicated in an independent cohort. In a later analysis, HLA-associated TCR beta chains were found to be more clonally expanded and to have lower generation probabilities than equally common non-associated chains. Sequencing depth was assumed to be roughly uniform across donors in the presence/absence analyses, though that assumption may not hold.

The sample taken for sequencing was PBMCs. The V and J segments used are TRBV2 and TRBJ2-2; TRBD2 might be the D gene, on 5 matching bases. The sequence was obtained from a woman under 40 in good health and CMV-seropositive. The CDR3 is CASSEVRRQSRTGELFF. The sequenced DNA is TGTGCCAGCAGTGAAGTACGGAGGCAGTCGCGCACCGGGGAGCTGTTTTTT.